One and the same sample provided the 23 T cell receptor beta chains below, sequenced in a study of cytomegalovirus exposure and HLA in healthy donors. PCR involved 60 Vbeta and 13 Jbeta primers. Assay: immunoSEQ multiplex PCR; the TCRdb copy retains only in-frame clones and omits some. The sample comprises 100,000 to 150,000 clones, around 80% of which are singletons, and approximately 0.22% rests with the top ten. The sequencing sample was made of PBMCs. The receptors were gathered from a man aged 45 to 65 in good health and CMV-seronegative.

The chain carries TRBV2 and TRBJ2-2; 7 bases match TRBD1. The CDR3 has 16 residues. Unmatched junction bases numbered 7, after V lost 4 bases and J lost 2 bases. Germline V lookup: CDR1 SNHLY, CDR2 FYNNEI. CDR3 nucleotide sequence: TGTGCCAGCAGTGTTAACAGGGGCTATAACACCGGGGAGCTGTTTTTT. This encodes CASSVNRGYNTGELFF.

The chain is built from TRBV19 and TRBJ2-7, with TRBD2 matching over 10 bases. The CDR3 spans 14 residues. Trimming removed 7 bases from V and 4 bases from J; junction bases left unmatched: 7. Germline V gives CDR1 LNHDA, CDR2 SQIVND (reference sequence). Here the CDR3 DNA reads TGTGCCAGTAAGCCGTCTAGCGGGAGTTACGAGCAGTACTTC. It translates to CASKPSSGSYEQYF.

The chain is built from TRBV6-6 and TRBJ2-7; 8 bases align to TRBD1. The junction had 5 bases not matched to a gene; V was cut back by 4 bases and J by 0 bases. The CDR3 extends over 15 amino acids. Germline V lookup: CDR1 MNHNY, CDR2 SVGAGI (reference sequence). The CDR3 spells CASSFGQGTSYEQYF. CDR3 nucleotide sequence: TGTGCCAGCAGTTTCGGACAGGGAACCTCCTACGAGCAGTACTTC.

CDR3 loop: CASTLSSSGSSYNEQFF. The CDR3 DNA reads as TGTGCCAGCACCTTGTCGTCCAGCGGGAGCTCCTACAATGAGCAGTTCTTC. The rearrangement uses TRBV2 and TRBJ2-1, with TRBD2 identical over 8 bases. CDR3 length: 17 residues. CDR1 and CDR2 (germline): SNHLY, FYNNEI. V lost 7 bases to trimming and J lost 0 bases; unmatched junction nucleotides: 11.

The chain couples TRBV19 to TRBJ1-1; D is possibly TRBD1 (5 bases). The CDR3 is 16 residues long. Trimming left V 2 bases short and J 1 base short, with 14 bases between. Germline CDR1 is LNHDA and CDR2 is SQIVND (reference sequence). This CDR3 reads CASSIPAGTANTEAFF. The DNA of the CDR3 is TGTGCCAGTAGTATACCAGCGGGGACGGCGAACACTGAAGCTTTCTTT.

Only one count was recorded for this clone. The J gene is TRBJ2-3, the V gene TRBV11-2, with 9 positions matching TRBD2. There are 18 residues in the CDR3. Trimming took 6 bases from V and 4 from J; bases not matched to a gene: 17. Germline V CDR1 and CDR2: SGHAT, FQNNGV. The CDR3 region is CASSPPWGSGSSADTQYF. CDR3 sequence (DNA): TGTGCCAGCAGTCCCCCTTGGGGTAGCGGGAGTTCCGCAGATACGCAGTATTTT.

This chain links TRBV25-1 with TRBJ2-5; 8 bases fit TRBD1. In germline, CDR1 is MGHDK, CDR2 SYGVNS. This CDR3 spans 16 amino acids. V gave up 5 bases and J gave up 1 base; unmatched junction bases: 9. The CDR3 sequence: CASSSGTGVPQETQYF. The CDR3 bases are TGTGCCAGCAGTTCCGGGACAGGAGTTCCCCAAGAGACCCAGTACTTC.

CDR3 nucleotides: TGCGCCAGCTGCAAGACCAGGGTGGGCAAAAACATTCAGTACTTC. Translation: CASCKTRVGKNIQYF. J is TRBJ2-4 and V is TRBV5-1, with D possibly being TRBD1 (5 bases). The CDR3 totals 15 residues. Germline-derived CDR1 and CDR2 are SGHRS and YFSETQ. With 7 bases removed from V and 3 bases from J, the gap between germline ends came to 17 bases.

This clone has a single count. The chain has TRBV4-3 and TRBJ2-1; 13 bases match TRBD2. This CDR3 comprises 19 residues. CDR1 LGHNA and CDR2 YSLEER come from the germline V gene. V lost 0 bases and J lost 5; bases outside the gene matches: 10. This CDR3 is CASSQEAFIGLAGDNEQFF. DNA of the CDR3: TGCGCCAGCAGCCAAGAGGCCTTCATCGGACTAGCGGGAGACAATGAGCAGTTCTTC.

This clone was seen more than once but under ten times. The V call is TRBV5-1, the J call TRBJ1-1; weak D call: TRBD1 (6 bases). The V end was cut by 4 bases, the J end by 4 bases, with 17 bases between. Germline CDR1 is SGHRS and CDR2 is YFSETQ. The CDR3 is 15 amino acids. The CDR3 DNA reads TGCGCCAGCAGCCCTGAGGCAGGGGTGAGCACTGAAGCTTTCTTT. Translation: CASSPEAGVSTEAFF.

This clone came up a few times. The V call is TRBV5-4, the J call TRBJ1-1; possible D gene TRBD1, 5 bases. V was pared by 1 base and J by 2 bases, with 9 bases between. CDR3 length: 14 residues. CDR1 and CDR2 (germline): SGHNT, YYREEE (reference sequence). The CDR3 coding sequence is TGTGCCAGCAGCTTGTGGGGGGGTAACACTGAAGCTTTCTTT. The encoded protein is CASSLWGGNTEAFF. The full variable domain, rest sourced from reference TRBV5-4 and TRBJ1-1, is ETGVTQSPTHLIKTRGQQVTLRCSSQSGHNTVSWYQQALGQGPQFIFQYYREEENGRGNFPPRFSGLQFPNYSSELNVNALELDDSALYLCASSLWGGNTEAFFGQGTRLTVV.

The V call is TRBV7-8, the J call TRBJ1-4, with a weak D call TRBD1 (5 bases). This CDR3 is built from 14 residues. Trimming stripped 5 bases from V and 4 bases from J, with 11 bases between. CDR1 and CDR2 from the germline V gene are SGHVS and FQNEAQ. The CDR3 is CASSTPGGNEKLFF. The CDR3 coding sequence is TGTGCCAGCAGCACCCCGGGGGGTAATGAAAAACTGTTTTTT.

J is TRBJ2-7 and V is TRBV7-8; 7 nucleotides match TRBD2. V lost 4 bases and J lost 5; bases outside the gene matches: 17. Germline lookup yields CDR1 SGHVS and CDR2 FQNEAQ. This CDR3 region has 17 residues. The CDR3 loop is CASSSPGLAATYHEQYF. The CDR3 coding sequence is TGTGCCAGCAGCTCCCCTGGGCTAGCGGCTACTTACCACGAGCAGTACTTC.

The V and J genes are TRBV28 and TRBJ1-5, with TRBD1 as a possible D gene (5 bases). In germline, CDR1 is MDHEN, CDR2 SYDVKM. V was trimmed by 11 bases and J by 6 bases, leaving 20 bases between them. The CDR3 runs 14 residues. The CDR3 DNA sequence: TGTGCCGCCGAGGCAGGTATGGGGGGTCAGCCCCAGCATTTT. Translation: CAAEAGMGGQPQHF.

The chain links TRBV6-5 to TRBJ2-7; TRBD2 is a possible D gene (5 bases). Germline V gene lookup returns CDR1 MNHEY and CDR2 SVGAGI. Trimming removed 2 bases from V and 6 bases from J, with 11 bases in between. The CDR3 spans 13 residues. The CDR3 reads CASSYAGPREQYF. DNA for the CDR3: TGTGCCAGCAGTTACGCGGGCCCCCGCGAGCAGTACTTC.

The V and J genes are TRBV19 and TRBJ2-3; 8 nucleotides align to TRBD2. CDR3 size: 14 residues. The germline V gene encodes CDR1 LNHDA and CDR2 SQIVND (reference sequence). V lost 5 bases, J lost 4 bases, and 5 bases stayed unmatched. The CDR3 DNA sequence: TGTGCCAGTAGTCCCCCGGGGGGGCCAGATACGCAGTATTTT. It is translated as CASSPPGGPDTQYF.

Only one count was recorded for this clone. The chain has TRBV6-1 and TRBJ1-2; the match to TRBD1 covers 8 bases. The J segment lost 4 bases and the V segment lost 10 bases, leaving 11 bases of the junction unmatched. Looked up from germline, CDR1 is MNHNS and CDR2 is SASEGT. This CDR3 spans 14 amino acids. The CDR3 DNA sequence: TGTGCCACAAAAAGGTCAGGGGGCGGCTATGGCTACACCTTC. Protein: CATKRSGGGYGYTF.

The genes are TRBV9 and TRBJ1-3, with no clear D. V lost 2 bases and J 0 bases, leaving 9 bases between the germline ends. The germline V gene encodes CDR1 SGDLS and CDR2 YYNGEE. This CDR3 has 15 residues. The DNA for the CDR3 is TGTGCCAGCAGCGTCGGAGTGAGCTCTGGAAACACCATATATTTT. Amino acids: CASSVGVSSGNTIYF.

This chain joins TRBV28 and TRBJ1-2; 7 nucleotides agree with TRBD1. V shed 2 bases and J 6 bases; nucleotides not matched to a gene: 12. This CDR3 comprises 16 residues. The germline V gene encodes CDR1 MDHEN and CDR2 SYDVKM. For the CDR3, the DNA is TGTGCCAGCAGTTTAAAGGGTCAGACAGGGAGGAATGGCTACACCTTC. This sequence encodes CASSLKGQTGRNGYTF.

The genes are TRBV7-6 and TRBJ2-5; 10 nucleotides match TRBD1. The CDR3 sequence is 14 residues long. The J segment lost 5 bases and the V segment lost 3 bases, leaving 3 bases of the junction unmatched. Germline V lookup: CDR1 SGHVS, CDR2 FNYEAQ. The CDR3 loop reads CASSLSTGGETQYF. As DNA, the CDR3 is TGTGCCAGCAGCTTGTCGACAGGGGGCGAGACCCAGTACTTC.

The rearrangement joins TRBV27 to TRBJ2-1, with 8 bases matching TRBD2. This CDR3 spans 17 amino acids. Germline values: CDR1 MNHEY, CDR2 SMNVEV (reference sequence). With 2 bases clipped from V and 5 bases from J, the junction kept 11 bases outside the gene matches. CDR3 coding DNA: TGTGCCAGCAGTTTACGGTCAACTAGCGGAGTACACAATGAGCAGTTCTTC. It specifies CASSLRSTSGVHNEQFF.

The CDR3 nucleotides read TGCAGCGCCGAAGACAGGGGGCGTGAAAAACTGTTTTTT. This gives the protein CSAEDRGREKLFF. This chain links TRBV29-1 with TRBJ1-4; 10 bases are shared with TRBD1. The CDR3 spans 13 residues. CDR1 is SQVTM and CDR2 is ANQGSEA in the germline V gene. J lost 7 bases, V lost 7 bases, and 6 bases had no gene match.

CDR3 sequence reads: CASSRDRGDEQYF. DNA of the CDR3: TGTGCCAGCAGCCGGGACAGGGGAGACGAGCAGTACTTC. The chain joins TRBV5-6 to TRBJ2-7; TRBD1 aligns across 10 bases. This CDR3 has 13 residues. Per germline, CDR1 SGHDT and CDR2 YYEEEE. J lost 5 bases, V lost 4 bases, and 3 bases had no gene match.